This T cell receptor (beta chain) was recovered during a study of shared clonotypes between healthy human individuals. Study-wide context: CD4 naive and memory got three plates each, CD8 naive two, CD8 memory one. Study-level findings and limits: Roughly 4.7% was the fraction of naive CD4 clonotypes found shared across a handful of donors.

The data were produced by immunoSEQ multiplex PCR, yet TCRdb's version contains in-frame clones alone and is incomplete. The data show approximately 1.4 million clones, 98% seen once. CD4+ cells underwent separation, giving CD45RA+ naive and CD45RA-negative memory subsets. Concerning this clone itself: Its antigen is still unknown.

Trimming removed 4 bases from V and 1 base from J, with 11 bases in between. This CDR3 is 14 amino acids long. Germline V lookup: CDR1 SGHAT, CDR2 FQNNGV. What was sequenced was naive CD4+ T cells sorted from blood. The subset is: CD45RA+ positively selected. The J gene is TRBJ2-7, the V gene TRBV11-2; D is possibly TRBD1 (5 bases). The receptor was isolated from a man aged 25 to 45 in good health. In nucleotides, the CDR3 is TGTGCCAGCAGCTCCGGACAAGGGTCCTACGAGCAGTACTTC. This gives the protein CASSSGQGSYEQYF.